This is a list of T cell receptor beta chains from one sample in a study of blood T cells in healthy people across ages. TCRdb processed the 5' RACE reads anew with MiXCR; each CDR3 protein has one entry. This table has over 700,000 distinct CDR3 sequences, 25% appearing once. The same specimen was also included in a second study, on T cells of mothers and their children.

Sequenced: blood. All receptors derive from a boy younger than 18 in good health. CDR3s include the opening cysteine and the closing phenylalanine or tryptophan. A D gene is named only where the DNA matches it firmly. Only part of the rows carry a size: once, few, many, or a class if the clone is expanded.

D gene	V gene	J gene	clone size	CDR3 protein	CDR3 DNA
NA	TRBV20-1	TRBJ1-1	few	CSASEGSLRFTEAFF	TGCAGTGCTAGTGAGGGCAGCCTGAGGTTCACTGAAGCTTTCTTT
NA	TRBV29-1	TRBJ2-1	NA	CRGRGRTYNEQFF	TGCAGGGGACGGGGCAGAACCTACAATGAGCAGTTCTTC
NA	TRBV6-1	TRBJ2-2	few	CARGQGEVGELFF	TGTGCCAGGGGGCAGGGGGAGGTCGGGGAGCTGTTTTTT
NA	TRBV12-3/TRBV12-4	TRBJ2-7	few	CACRPGRATYEQYF	TGTGCCTGCCGTCCGGGCAGGGCGACCTACGAGCAGTACTTC
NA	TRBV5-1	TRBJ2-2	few	CASSLLDPGAGELFF	TGCGCCAGCAGCTTGCTCGACCCAGGCGCCGGGGAGCTGTTTTTT
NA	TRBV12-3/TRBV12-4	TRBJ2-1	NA	CASSFVGGGAYEQFF	TGTGCCAGCAGTTTCGTGGGTGGTGGGGCGTATGAGCAGTTCTTC
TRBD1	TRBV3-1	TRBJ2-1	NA	CASSPSPGQGMNEQFF	TGTGCCAGCAGCCCTAGCCCGGGACAGGGAATGAATGAGCAGTTCTTC
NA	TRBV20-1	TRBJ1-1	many	CSAGTGGTEAFF	TGCAGTGCTGGGACGGGAGGAACTGAAGCTTTCTTT
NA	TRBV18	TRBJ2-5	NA	CASSPRGGGGETQYF	TGTGCCAGCTCACCCCGAGGAGGCGGCGGGGAGACCCAGTACTTC
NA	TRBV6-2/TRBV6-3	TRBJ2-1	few	CASSYLLNEQFF	TGTGCCAGCAGTTACCTCCTTAATGAGCAGTTCTTC
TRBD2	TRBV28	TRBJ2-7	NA	CASSLMRTGTSGRPYEQYF	TGTGCCAGCAGTTTGATGAGGACAGGGACTAGCGGGAGGCCCTACGAGCAGTACTTC
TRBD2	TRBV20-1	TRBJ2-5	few	CSATGLAGGAEETQYF	TGCAGTGCTACAGGGCTAGCGGGGGGGGCCGAAGAGACCCAGTACTTC
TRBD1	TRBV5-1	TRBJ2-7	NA	CASQTGTGDYEQYF	TGCGCCAGCCAAACCGGGACAGGGGATTACGAGCAGTACTTC
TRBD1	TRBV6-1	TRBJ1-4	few	CASSRDRGIGDEKLFF	TGTGCCAGCAGCCGGGACAGGGGGATCGGGGATGAAAAACTGTTTTTT
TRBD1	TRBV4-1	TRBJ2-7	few	CASSLEDRGREQYF	TGCGCCAGCAGCCTTGAGGACAGGGGGCGCGAGCAGTACTTC
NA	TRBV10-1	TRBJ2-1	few	CASSPTLGEQFF	TGCGCCAGCAGTCCTACTTTGGGTGAGCAGTTCTTC
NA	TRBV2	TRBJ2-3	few	CASSDSSGDTQYF	TGTGCCAGCAGTGATAGCAGCGGAGATACGCAGTATTTT
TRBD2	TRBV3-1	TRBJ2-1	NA	CASSVRDYYNEQFF	TGCGCCAGCAGCGTCCGGGACTACTACAATGAGCAGTTCTTC
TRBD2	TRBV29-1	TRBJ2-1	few	CSVELAGPEYF	TGCAGCGTTGAACTAGCGGGGCCAGAGTACTTC
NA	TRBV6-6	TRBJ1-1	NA	CASSSTGVGAEAFF	TGTGCCAGCAGTTCTACAGGAGTGGGGGCAGAAGCTTTCTTT
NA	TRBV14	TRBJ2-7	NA	CASSLSSKHEQYF	TGTGCCAGCAGCCTAAGCTCTAAACACGAGCAGTACTTC
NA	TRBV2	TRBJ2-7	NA	CASSEANRLYEQYF	TGTGCCAGCAGTGAGGCTAACAGACTCTACGAGCAGTACTTC
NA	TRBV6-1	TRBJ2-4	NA	CASSPVMTDRRSKNIQYF	TGTGCCAGCAGCCCTGTGATGACCGACAGGAGGTCCAAAAACATTCAGTACTTC
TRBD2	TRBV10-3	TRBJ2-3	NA	CAISDAGVNTQYF	TGTGCCATCAGTGATGCGGGAGTAAATACGCAGTATTTT
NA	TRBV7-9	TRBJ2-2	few	CASSLAGAPNTGELFF	TGTGCCAGCAGCTTAGCCGGCGCGCCGAACACCGGGGAGCTGTTTTTT
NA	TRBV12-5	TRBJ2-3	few	CASGLGNTDTQYF	TGTGCTAGTGGTTTGGGCAACACAGATACGCAGTATTTT
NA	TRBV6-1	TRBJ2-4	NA	CASSPPARRAKNIQYF	TGTGCCAGCAGTCCGCCTGCCCGGCGGGCCAAAAACATTCAGTACTTC
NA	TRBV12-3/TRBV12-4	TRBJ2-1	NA	CASSRAQGARNEQFF	TGTGCCAGCAGCCGTGCCCAGGGAGCTCGCAATGAGCAGTTCTTC